This T cell receptor beta chain came from a study of T cell changes during pregnancy in multiple sclerosis. V dropped 4 bases and J dropped 4 bases, with 8 bases sitting between them. Per the germline V gene, CDR1 is MNHEY and CDR2 is SMNVEV (reference sequence). The CDR3 sequence is 13 residues long. Measured with immunoSEQ multiplex PCR; TCRdb has only the in-frame clones, and not every one. The sample records nearly 80,000 clones, roughly 92% being singletons. Sequenced material: CD4+ T cells from peripheral blood mononuclear cells, taken before pregnancy. V gene TRBV27 combines with J gene TRBJ1-5, with TRBD1 as a possible D gene (5 bases). The clonotype comes from a female donor with multiple sclerosis, enrolled in a pregnancy study. In nucleotides, the CDR3 is TGTGCCAGCAGTTCGACAGAGAATCAGCCCCAGCATTTT. It encodes CASSSTENQPQHF.